This T cell receptor beta chain was captured in a study of blood T cell repertoires in COVID-19. Germline-derived CDR1 and CDR2 are MNHNS and SASEGT. V shed 2 bases, J shed 8 bases, and the junction held 11 bases outside the gene matches. The CDR3 runs to 16 residues. Profiled with immunoSEQ multiplex PCR; TCRdb holds only in-frame clones, not every one. Here the sample spans roughly 69,000 clones, around nine tenths being singletons. The J gene is TRBJ2-1, the V gene TRBV6-1, with 8 bases aligning to TRBD1. This TCR was sampled from a middle-aged man with active COVID-19. Specimen: peripheral blood. The CDR3 DNA reads as TGTGCCAGCAGTGAATGGGCCCCGGACAGGGCATATGAGCAGTTCTTC. Its protein is CASSEWAPDRAYEQFF.